The 27 T cell receptor beta chains listed next were all sequenced from one sample in a study of cytomegalovirus exposure and HLA in healthy donors. Primers: 60 Vbeta forward and 13 Jbeta reverse. Here immunoSEQ multiplex PCR was the method, and the copy in TCRdb shows in-frame clones only, minus some. The repertoire holds approximately 150,000 clones, with about 80% as singletons. The specimen sequenced was PBMCs. Receptors were obtained from a man aged 30 to 45 in good health and CMV-seronegative.

This chain links TRBV4-1 with TRBJ2-7, with TRBD1 identical over 8 bases. V dropped 2 bases and J dropped 3; count of bases not matched to a gene: 6. CDR3 length equals 15 residues. CDR1 and CDR2 from the germline V gene are MGHRA and YSYEKL. This chain's CDR3 is CASSQTGGGGYEQYF. The CDR3, as DNA: TGCGCCAGCAGCCAAACAGGGGGTGGAGGCTACGAGCAGTACTTC.

The V and J genes are TRBV5-1 and TRBJ2-3, with a weak D call TRBD2 (6 bases). The CDR3 consists of 15 residues. The germline V gene has CDR1 SGHRS and CDR2 YFSETQ. With 4 bases removed from V and 2 bases from J, the gap between germline ends came to 14 bases. The chain's CDR3 is CASSLGGTNTDTQYF. CDR3 in DNA: TGCGCCAGCAGCCTGGGAGGCACTAACACAGATACGCAGTATTTT.

The chain employs TRBV5-1 and TRBJ2-6, with 7 bases fitting TRBD2. CDR3 length: 15 amino acids. Germline loops: CDR1 SGHRS, CDR2 YFSETQ. V lost 2 bases and J lost 2; bases outside the gene matches: 1. CDR3: CASSFRGAGANVLTF. CDR3 in DNA: TGCGCCAGCAGCTTTCGGGGGGCTGGGGCCAACGTCCTGACTTTC.

The V call is TRBV19, the J call TRBJ1-5; unclear D gene. Trimming stripped 8 bases from V and 6 bases from J, with 17 bases between. The CDR3 runs 14 residues. Germline-derived CDR1 and CDR2 are LNHDA and SQIVND (reference sequence). For the CDR3, the DNA is TGTGCCAGTTCCTTAGCCCCGGGAAGTCAGCCCCAGCATTTT. It translates to CASSLAPGSQPQHF.

The V gene is TRBV5-8, the J gene TRBJ2-2; D might be TRBD2 (7 bases). V was pared by 2 bases and J by 6 bases, with 17 bases between. This CDR3 is 16 amino acids long. Looked up from germline, CDR1 is SGHTS and CDR2 is YDEGEE. As DNA, the CDR3 is TGTGCCAGCAGCTTTGCGGGGGCCCAGTACCCCGGGGAGCTGTTTTTT. The encoded protein is CASSFAGAQYPGELFF.

V is TRBV30 and J is TRBJ2-1, with 9 bases lining up with TRBD2. After removal of 4 bases from V and 7 bases from J, the junction contained 14 bases not matched to a gene. Germline V gene sequence: CDR1 GTSNPN, CDR2 SVGIG (reference sequence). The CDR3 runs 16 residues. As DNA, the CDR3 is TGTGCCTGGACCCCGGAGGTCCTAGCGGGGTTGAATGAGCAGTTCTTC. Protein product: CAWTPEVLAGLNEQFF.

This rearrangement joins TRBV27 to TRBJ1-5; D is uncertain. V shed 3 bases and J shed 0 bases, with 6 bases lying between them. The CDR3 is 14 residues long. CDR1 is MNHEY, CDR2 SMNVEV, per germline (reference sequence). The DNA of the CDR3 is TGTGCCAGCAGTTTTAGCGATAGCAATCAGCCCCAGCATTTT. This sequence encodes CASSFSDSNQPQHF.

The chain recombines TRBV15 with TRBJ2-5; D uncertain. Germline lookup yields CDR1 LNHNV and CDR2 YYDKDF (reference sequence). This CDR3 has 13 amino acids. V was clipped by 3 bases and J by 6 bases, with 11 bases between them. CDR3 sequence (DNA): TGTGCCACCAGCAGGGAAGAGGTGAAGACCCAGTACTTC. It is translated as CATSREEVKTQYF.

J is TRBJ2-7 and V is TRBV18; perhaps TRBD1 as D (6 bases). CDR1 and CDR2 (germline): KGHSH, LQKENI. This CDR3 is built from 14 residues. V dropped 6 bases and J dropped 6 bases, with 18 bases sitting between them. CDR3 protein: CASSTVQGSGEQYF. The CDR3, as DNA: TGTGCCAGCTCTACTGTCCAGGGGTCGGGCGAGCAGTACTTC.

The rearrangement links TRBV5-1 to TRBJ2-5; TRBD1 agrees at 9 bases. CDR3 length equals 15 residues. CDR1 is SGHRS and CDR2 is YFSETQ in the germline V gene. The trim removed 0 bases at V and 4 bases at J, leaving 4 bases unmatched. CDR3 bases: TGCGCCAGCAGCTTGGGGGACAGGGTAGGAGAGACCCAGTACTTC. Its translation is CASSLGDRVGETQYF.

This clone was counted a few times. This sample includes further DNA sequences coding for the same CDR3. The chain combines TRBV6-1 with TRBJ2-5, with TRBD2 identical over 9 bases. The J call may be incorrect, as the DNA end agrees better with TRBJ2-7. Per the germline V gene, CDR1 is MNHNS and CDR2 is SASEGT. The CDR3 sequence is 14 residues long. DNA for the CDR3: TGTGCCAGCAGTGAACTAGCGGGGTCGTACGAGCAGTACTTC. It codes for CASSELAGSYEQYF.

The rearrangement joins TRBV2 to TRBJ1-2; D is possibly TRBD1 (6 bases). Looked up from germline, CDR1 is SNHLY and CDR2 is FYNNEI. The CDR3 contains 18 residues. V was trimmed by 3 bases and J by 4 bases, leaving 24 bases between them. This CDR3 is CASSERLSGAFSSYGYTF. The CDR3 DNA follows: TGTGCCAGCAGTGAGCGCTTGTCAGGGGCTTTCTCATCCTATGGCTACACCTTC.

The chain combines TRBV30 with TRBJ2-7; TRBD1 matches 8 bases. This CDR3 region has 14 residues. The junction had 6 bases not matched to a gene; V was cut back by 3 bases and J by 2 bases. Germline V gene lookup returns CDR1 GTSNPN and CDR2 SVGIG (reference sequence). The CDR3 spells CAWRLTGATYEQYF. The CDR3 region has the DNA TGTGCCTGGAGATTGACAGGGGCGACCTACGAGCAGTACTTC. Combining the CDR3 with reference TRBV30 and TRBJ2-7 gives the whole variable domain SQTIHQWPATLVQPVGSPLSLECTVEGTSNPNLYWYRQAAGRGLQLLFYSVGIGQISSEVPQNLSASRPQDRQFILSSKKLLLSDSGFYLCAWRLTGATYEQYFGPGTRLTVT.

The V call is TRBV6-5, the J call TRBJ1-1; the match to TRBD1 covers 11 bases. The V and J ends lost 0 bases and 7 bases, in that order; junction bases with no gene match: 4. The CDR3 spans 15 residues. CDR1 MNHEY and CDR2 SVGAGI come from the germline V gene. The CDR3 region is CASSYSGQGVFEAFF. As DNA, the CDR3 is TGTGCCAGCAGTTACTCGGGACAGGGGGTTTTTGAAGCTTTCTTT.

V gene TRBV11-2 combines with J gene TRBJ1-2; 7 bases align to TRBD1. After removal of 11 bases from V and 4 bases from J, the junction contained 13 bases not matched to a gene. The CDR3 contains 14 residues. CDR1 SGHAT and CDR2 FQNNGV come from the germline V gene. The CDR3 reads CASRGVVGVYGYTF. In nucleotides, the CDR3 is TGTGCCTCCAGGGGGGTGGTCGGCGTCTATGGCTACACCTTC.

CDR3 sequence reads: CASSQDIRLDAKNIQYF. The CDR3 region has the DNA TGCGCCAGCAGCCAAGATATCAGGCTCGATGCCAAAAACATTCAGTACTTC. This chain connects TRBV4-3 to TRBJ2-4, with D unclear. This CDR3 contains 17 residues. Deletions cut 0 bases from V and 1 base from J, with 13 bases between. Germline-derived CDR1 and CDR2 are LGHNA and YSLEER.

The CDR3 DNA reads TGCGCCAGCAGCTTGCGGACAGCGAACACCGGGGAGCTGTTTTTT. Protein: CASSLRTANTGELFF. This sequence joins TRBV5-1 and TRBJ2-2, with a tentative D call TRBD1 (6 bases). This CDR3 is built from 15 residues. CDR1 is SGHRS and CDR2 is YFSETQ in the germline V gene. Trimming took 1 base from V and 0 from J, leaving 7 bases between them.

V gene TRBV6-1 combines with J gene TRBJ1-2, with TRBD1 as a possible D gene (5 bases). Between the trimmed V and J ends, which lost 2 bases and 1 base, there was a span of 11 bases. The germline V gene encodes CDR1 MNHNS and CDR2 SASEGT. This CDR3 contains 15 residues. For the CDR3, the DNA is TGTGCCAGCAGTGAATCCCCGGGGGGTAACTATGGCTACACCTTC. Residues: CASSESPGGNYGYTF.

The rearrangement links TRBV28 to TRBJ2-2; 11 bases are a match to TRBD2. Germline V lookup: CDR1 MDHEN, CDR2 SYDVKM. CDR3 length equals 17 residues. With 3 bases clipped from V and 7 bases from J, the junction kept 10 bases outside the gene matches. The CDR3, as DNA: TGTGCCAGCAGTTTTCTGGCTCTAGCGGGGGGAGTCGGGGAGCTGTTTTTT. Protein product: CASSFLALAGGVGELFF. The full variable domain, with the rest looked up from reference TRBV28 and TRBJ2-2, is DVKVTQSSRYLVKRTGEKVFLECVQDMDHENMFWYRQDPGLGLRLIYFSYDVKMKEKGDIPEGYSVSREKKERFSLILESASTNQTSMYLCASSFLALAGGVGELFFGEGSRLTVL.

In this sample, this clone turned up once. The rearrangement joins TRBV7-4 to TRBJ1-6, with D possibly matching TRBD1 (6 bases). The CDR3 consists of 17 residues. Germline CDR1 and CDR2: SGHVT and SQSDAQ. Trimming shortened V by 5 bases and J by 1 base, and 15 bases separated the two germline ends. The DNA of the CDR3 is TGTGCCAGCAGCGGACAGCGAGGCAGGTCCTATAATTCACCCCTCCACTTT. Its protein is CASSGQRGRSYNSPLHF.

The table lists this clone with a few counts. This chain connects TRBV4-3 to TRBJ2-3; 8 bases fit TRBD2. CDR3 size: 20 residues. Germline trimming cut 0 bases from V and 2 bases from J; bases unmatched to any gene: 16. Germline V gene lookup returns CDR1 LGHNA and CDR2 YSLEER. In nucleotides, the CDR3 is TGCGCCAGCAGCCAAGATCGGCTAGCGGGCCAGATAGATCTCACAGATACGCAGTATTTT. Translated: CASSQDRLAGQIDLTDTQYF.

The chain combines TRBV28 with TRBJ1-2; D may be TRBD1 (6 bases). CDR3 length: 14 residues. V gave up 5 bases and J gave up 3 bases, with 13 bases separating them. CDR1 and CDR2 (germline): MDHEN, SYDVKM. CDR3 bases: TGTGCCAGCAGTGCCGGACAGTACGACTATGGCTACACCTTC. Its translation: CASSAGQYDYGYTF.

V and J are TRBV7-2 and TRBJ2-7; perhaps TRBD1 as D (6 bases). V lost 6 bases, J lost 4 bases, and 16 bases lay in between. The CDR3 runs 14 residues. The germline CDR1 and CDR2 sequences are SGHTA and FQGNSA. The DNA of the CDR3 is TGTGCCAGCAGACTAAAGCCGCAGGGGTACGAGCAGTACTTC. This codes for CASRLKPQGYEQYF.

The rearrangement links TRBV6-6 to TRBJ1-1; a possible D gene is TRBD1 (5 bases). The CDR3 contains 16 residues. V was clipped by 6 bases and J by 2 bases, with 19 bases between them. CDR1 and CDR2 (germline): MNHNY, SVGAGI (reference sequence). CDR3: CASSPAGTPINTEAFF. The CDR3 nucleotides are TGTGCCAGCAGCCCGGCGGGGACTCCGATTAACACTGAAGCTTTCTTT.

In DNA form, the CDR3 reads TGCAGCGTTACCGACAGATTGAACACTGAAGCTTTCTTT. It codes for CSVTDRLNTEAFF. The chain links TRBV29-1 to TRBJ1-1, with TRBD1 as a possible D gene (5 bases). This CDR3 is built from 13 residues. From germline, CDR1 is SQVTM and CDR2 ANQGSEA. The V and J ends lost 5 bases and 0 bases respectively, with 10 bases between them. The complete variable domain, with remaining parts taken from reference TRBV29-1 and TRBJ1-1, reads SAVISQKPSRDICQRGTSLTIQCQVDSQVTMMFWYRQQPGQSLTLIATANQGSEATYESGFVIDKFPISRPNLTFSTLTVSNMSPEDSSIYLCSVTDRLNTEAFFGQGTRLTVV.

The chain couples TRBV7-8 to TRBJ2-3, with D maybe TRBD2 (5 bases). The CDR3 contains 14 residues. Germline CDR1 and CDR2: SGHVS and FQNEAQ. V shed 4 bases and J shed 4 bases, with 12 bases lying between them. The CDR3 DNA reads TGTGCCAGCAGCTCCGACTATTACCCAGATACGCAGTATTTT. It yields the protein CASSSDYYPDTQYF.

This clone appeared once. The V gene is TRBV4-1, the J gene TRBJ2-5; 9 bases match TRBD2. The end of the DNA aligns better with TRBJ2-7, so the J call may be wrong. The CDR3 is made up of 17 amino acids. In germline, CDR1 is MGHRA, CDR2 YSYEKL. The CDR3 region is CASSQDAPSGKRDEQYF. DNA for the CDR3: TGCGCCAGCAGCCAAGATGCGCCTAGCGGGAAAAGGGACGAGCAGTACTTC.